The 5 T cell receptor beta chains below come from one sample, sequenced in a study of Ad26.COV2.S vaccination and SARS-CoV-2 variants (dated by TCRdb to 2020 to 2022). The treatment or condition label for this specimen denotes: about 20 received Ad26.COV2.S at low or high dose, single or two shots; 5 received placebo; per-sample allocation not given. For vaccine and placebo recipients, the sequenced repertoires came from samples collected on day 63 after the first injection. The protocol used for the library was the immunoSEQ multiplex PCR assay. TCRdb obtained this table from immuneACCESS and retained in-frame rearrangements with V and J assigned. These tables miss some clones; where compared with another copy, unresolved V genes account for less than half of the shortfall, and the remainder is unexplained. Present in this sample are approximately 480,000 clones, around 85% of which were seen just once. The ten most abundant clones make up 9.5% to 15% of the sample.

Source: peripheral blood, taken in a trial of Ad26.COV2.S vaccine versus placebo. The source is a person aged 18-65 years who received the Ad26.COV2.S COVID-19 vaccine or a placebo.

The chain employs TRBV28 and TRBJ2-7; the D gene could be TRBD1 or TRBD2 (7 bases each). There are 15 residues in the CDR3. V was clipped by 6 bases and J by 0 bases, with 15 bases between them. In germline, CDR1 is MDHEN, CDR2 SYDVKM. The CDR3 DNA sequence: TGTGCCAGCAGCAGGGGGGGCCTAAGCTCCTACGAGCAGTACTTC. Protein product: CASSRGGLSSYEQYF.

The rearrangement links TRBV30 to TRBJ1-3; 7 bases match TRBD1. V lost 3 bases, J lost 4 bases, and 9 bases stayed unmatched. The CDR3 has 15 amino acids. Germline assignment: CDR1 GTSNPN and CDR2 SVGIG (reference sequence). CDR3 residues: CAWSARGRTGNTIYF. CDR3 nucleotides: TGTGCCTGGAGCGCCAGGGGGAGGACCGGAAACACCATATATTTT.

The chain couples TRBV30 to TRBJ2-5, with no clear D. V was trimmed by 0 bases and J by 5 bases, leaving 7 bases between them. CDR3 length: 12 amino acids. Germline CDR1 is GTSNPN and CDR2 is SVGIG (reference sequence). CDR3 sequence (DNA): TGTGCCTGGAGTGTAGGAGCGGAGACCCAGTACTTC. This gives the protein CAWSVGAETQYF.

The V gene is TRBV3-1 (or the pseudogene TRBV3-2), the J gene TRBJ2-1; D is undetermined. The CDR3 extends over 17 amino acids. The germline CDR1 and CDR2 sequences are LGHDT and YNNKEL (reference sequence). Deletions cut 0 bases from V and 5 bases from J, with 17 bases between. CDR3 protein: CASSQERTSRLNNEQFF. For the CDR3, the DNA is TGTGCCAGCAGCCAAGAGAGGACGTCTCGCCTTAACAATGAGCAGTTCTTC.

The rearrangement uses TRBV7-2 and TRBJ2-1; 8 bases line up with TRBD2. Germline V gene sequence: CDR1 SGHTA, CDR2 FQGNSA. The CDR3 has 14 amino acids. The J segment lost 6 bases and the V segment lost 5 bases, leaving 6 bases of the junction unmatched. The CDR3 sequence: CASSPFSGTNEQFF. The CDR3 nucleotides read TGTGCCAGCAGCCCCTTTAGCGGGACCAATGAGCAGTTCTTC.